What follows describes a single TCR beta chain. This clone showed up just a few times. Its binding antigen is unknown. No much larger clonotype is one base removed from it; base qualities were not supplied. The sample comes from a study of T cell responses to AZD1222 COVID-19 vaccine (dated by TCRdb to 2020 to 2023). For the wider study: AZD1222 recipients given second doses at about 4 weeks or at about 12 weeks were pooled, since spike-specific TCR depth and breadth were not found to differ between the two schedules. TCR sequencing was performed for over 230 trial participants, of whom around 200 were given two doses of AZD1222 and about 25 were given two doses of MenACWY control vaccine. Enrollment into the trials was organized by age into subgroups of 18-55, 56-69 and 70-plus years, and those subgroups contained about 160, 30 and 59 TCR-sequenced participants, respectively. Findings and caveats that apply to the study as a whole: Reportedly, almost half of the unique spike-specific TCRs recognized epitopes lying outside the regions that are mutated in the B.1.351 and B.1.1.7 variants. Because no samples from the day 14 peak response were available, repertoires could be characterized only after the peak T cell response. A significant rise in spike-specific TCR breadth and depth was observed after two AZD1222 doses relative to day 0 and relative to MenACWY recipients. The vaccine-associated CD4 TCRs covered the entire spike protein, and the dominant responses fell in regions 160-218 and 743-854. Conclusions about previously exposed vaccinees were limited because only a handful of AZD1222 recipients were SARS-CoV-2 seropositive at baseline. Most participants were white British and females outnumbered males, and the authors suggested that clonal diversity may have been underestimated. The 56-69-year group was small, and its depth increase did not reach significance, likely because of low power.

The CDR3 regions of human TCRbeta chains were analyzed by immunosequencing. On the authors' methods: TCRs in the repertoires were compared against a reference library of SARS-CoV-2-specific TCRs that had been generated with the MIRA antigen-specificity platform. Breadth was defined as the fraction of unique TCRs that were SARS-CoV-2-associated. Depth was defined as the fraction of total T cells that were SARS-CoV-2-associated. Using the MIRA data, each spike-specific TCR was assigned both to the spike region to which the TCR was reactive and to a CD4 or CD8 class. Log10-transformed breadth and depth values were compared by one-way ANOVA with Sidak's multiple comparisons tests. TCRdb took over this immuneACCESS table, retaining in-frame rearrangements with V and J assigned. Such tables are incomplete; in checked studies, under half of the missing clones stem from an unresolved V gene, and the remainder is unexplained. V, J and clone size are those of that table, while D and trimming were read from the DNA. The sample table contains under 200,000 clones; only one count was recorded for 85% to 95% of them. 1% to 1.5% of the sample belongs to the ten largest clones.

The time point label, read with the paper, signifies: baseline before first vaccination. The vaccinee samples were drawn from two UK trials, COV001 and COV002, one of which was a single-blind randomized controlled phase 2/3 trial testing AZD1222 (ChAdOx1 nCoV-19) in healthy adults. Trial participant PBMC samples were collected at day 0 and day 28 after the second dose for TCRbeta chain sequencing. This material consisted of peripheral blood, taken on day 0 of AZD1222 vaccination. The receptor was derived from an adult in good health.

In nucleotide form, the sequence is TGTGCCACCAGTCCCGGGACAGCGGATCAGCCCCAGCATTTT. Its coded protein is CATSPGTADQPQHF. In this chain, TRBV24-1 is recombined with TRBJ1-5, and 7 junction bases match TRBD1. From V the trimming removes 6 bases and from J it removes 5 bases, while the gene matches leave 6 bases of the junction unaccounted for. The CDR3, from cysteine to phenylalanine, totals 14 residues. The retained sequence is limited to the CDR3, 42 bases, with the frame set at the first base. CDR1 and CDR2 were assigned from the germline V gene as KGHDR and SFDVKD.